The clone carrying this T cell receptor (beta chain) was detected a few times. Its antigen is not identified. This sample was included in a study of identical twins. Study-level findings and limits: Among out-of-frame alpha sequences shared by twins, low generation probability occurred in excess.

Template switching introduced a universal primer site, and the cDNA bore unique molecular identifiers. A single record per CDR3 protein comes from TCRdb applying MiXCR to the 5' RACE reads. The top ten hold 2.9% of the sample, which has approximately 500,000 distinct CDR3 sequences, more than 20% seen once. Trimming cost V 1 base and J 4 bases; bases outside gene matches: 9. The CDR3 extends over 16 amino acids. The germline gives CDR1 LNHNV, CDR2 YYDKDF (reference sequence). These data were also filed under a second study, of T cells expressing NK-cell markers. Turning to that study: Most of the eight sequenced donors tested HCMV-seropositive; one tested seronegative. In a handful of donors, dominant NKG2C+ clonotypes were roughly 1.0-8% of CD8+ T cells.

Sequencing was done on a sample of CD4+ T cells sorted from blood. This sequence was found in a young woman in good health. The J gene is TRBJ1-2, the V gene TRBV15, with TRBD1 matching over 7 bases. CDR3 DNA: TGTGCCACCAGCAGAGGTGGGACAGCTGAAATCTATGGCTACACCTTC. Translated, it gives CATSRGGTAEIYGYTF.